This T cell receptor beta chain was profiled in a study of T cell changes during pregnancy in multiple sclerosis. The CDR3 is made up of 15 amino acids. V lost 3 bases, J lost 1 base, and 7 bases stayed unmatched. In germline, CDR1 is GTSNPN, CDR2 SVGIG (reference sequence). TCRdb keeps only in-frame clones here, not all; method: immunoSEQ multiplex PCR. This sample has approximately 110,000 clones, with about 93% found just once. Sample: peripheral blood, taken in the third trimester of pregnancy. The origin of this receptor is a female donor with multiple sclerosis, enrolled in a pregnancy study. This rearrangement joins TRBV30 to TRBJ2-7; the match to TRBD2 covers 9 bases. This CDR3 reads CAWSAGLARSYEQYF. The CDR3 nucleotides are TGTGCCTGGAGCGCTGGACTAGCGCGATCCTACGAGCAGTACTTC.